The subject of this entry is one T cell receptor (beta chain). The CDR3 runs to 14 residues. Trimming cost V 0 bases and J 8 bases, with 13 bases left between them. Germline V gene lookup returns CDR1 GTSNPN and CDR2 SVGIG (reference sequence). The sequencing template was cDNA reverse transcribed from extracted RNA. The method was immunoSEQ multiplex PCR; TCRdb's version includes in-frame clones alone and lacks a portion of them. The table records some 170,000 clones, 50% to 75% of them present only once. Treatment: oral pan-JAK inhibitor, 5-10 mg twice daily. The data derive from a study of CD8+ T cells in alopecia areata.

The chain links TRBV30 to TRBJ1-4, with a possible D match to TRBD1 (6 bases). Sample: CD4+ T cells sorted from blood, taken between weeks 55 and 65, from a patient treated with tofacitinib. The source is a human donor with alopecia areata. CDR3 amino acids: CAWSVQGLREKLFF. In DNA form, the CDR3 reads TGTGCCTGGAGTGTACAGGGCTTGAGGGAAAAACTGTTTTTT.